This TCR beta chain was recovered during a study of Ad26.COV2.S vaccination and SARS-CoV-2 variants. Whole-study context: The authors gave Ad26.COV2.S intramuscularly, either once or twice 56 days apart.

Measured with immunoSEQ multiplex PCR; TCRdb has only the in-frame clones, and not every one. The sample records some 250,000 clones, more than 75% being singletons. Notes on the study in general: Spike-specific TCR breadth ran higher among vaccine recipients than placebo recipients.

The CDR3 covers 16 residues. Looked up from germline, CDR1 is LGHNA and CDR2 is YNFKEQ. The germline V and J ends were trimmed by 0 bases and 2 bases, with 11 bases remaining between them. Of note for this clone: What it binds is not known.

Treatment given: some 19 received Ad26.COV2.S at low or high dose, single or two shots; about five received placebo; per-sample allocation not given. Day 63 after the first vaccine or placebo injection was the time point for sampling. An adult donor aged 18-55 years was enrolled in Boston. The source was peripheral blood, collected in a trial of Ad26.COV2.S vaccine versus placebo. The chain employs TRBV4-2 and TRBJ2-1, with a weak D call TRBD1 (6 bases). The TCR comes from a person between 18 and 60 years old who received the Ad26.COV2.S COVID-19 vaccine or a placebo. For the CDR3, the DNA is TGTGCCAGCAGCCAAGATTTAAGGGGGACCTACAATGAGCAGTTCTTC. Translated: CASSQDLRGTYNEQFF.